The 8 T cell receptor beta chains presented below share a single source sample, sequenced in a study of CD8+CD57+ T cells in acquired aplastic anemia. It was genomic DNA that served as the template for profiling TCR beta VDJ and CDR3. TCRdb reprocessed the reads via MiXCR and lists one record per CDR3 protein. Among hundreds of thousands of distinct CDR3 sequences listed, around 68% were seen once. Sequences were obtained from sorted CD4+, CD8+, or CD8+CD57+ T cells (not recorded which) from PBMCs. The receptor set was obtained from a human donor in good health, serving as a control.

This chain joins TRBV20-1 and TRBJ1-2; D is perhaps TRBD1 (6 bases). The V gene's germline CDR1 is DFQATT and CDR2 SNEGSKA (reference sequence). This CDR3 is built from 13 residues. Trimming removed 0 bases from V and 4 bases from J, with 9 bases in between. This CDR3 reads CSARDDRFYGYTF. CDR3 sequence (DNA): TGCAGTGCTAGAGATGACAGGTTCTATGGCTACACCTTC.

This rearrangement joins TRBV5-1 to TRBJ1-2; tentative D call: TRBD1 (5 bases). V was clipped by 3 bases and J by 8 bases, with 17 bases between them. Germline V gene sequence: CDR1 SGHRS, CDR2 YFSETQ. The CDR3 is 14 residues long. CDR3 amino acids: CASSSRTTSLGYTF. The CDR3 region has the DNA TGCGCCAGCAGCTCCCGGACAACTTCTCTCGGCTACACCTTC.

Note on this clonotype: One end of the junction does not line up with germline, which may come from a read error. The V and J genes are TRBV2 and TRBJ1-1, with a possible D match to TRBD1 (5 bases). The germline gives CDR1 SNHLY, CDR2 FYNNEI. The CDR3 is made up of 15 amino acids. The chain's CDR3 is CASSEATGVNTEASF. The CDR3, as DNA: TGTGCCAGCAGTGAGGCTACGGGGGTAAACACTGAAGCCTCCTTT.

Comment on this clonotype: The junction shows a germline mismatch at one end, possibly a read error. CDR3 DNA sequence: TGTGCCAGCAGCCGGCGGGGGGCGGCCGGCTATGGCTTT. The encoded protein is CASSRRGAAGYGF. The V call is TRBV14, the J call TRBJ1-1; possible D gene TRBD1, 6 bases. Germline-derived CDR1 and CDR2 are SGHDN and FVKESK. The CDR3 consists of 13 residues.

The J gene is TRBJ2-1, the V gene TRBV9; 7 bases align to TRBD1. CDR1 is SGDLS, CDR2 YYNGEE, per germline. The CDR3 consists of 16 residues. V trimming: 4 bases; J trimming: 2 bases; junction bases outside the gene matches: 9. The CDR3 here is CASSLAVGQPYNEQFF. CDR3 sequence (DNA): TGTGCCAGCAGCCTAGCTGTGGGACAGCCCTACAATGAGCAGTTCTTC.

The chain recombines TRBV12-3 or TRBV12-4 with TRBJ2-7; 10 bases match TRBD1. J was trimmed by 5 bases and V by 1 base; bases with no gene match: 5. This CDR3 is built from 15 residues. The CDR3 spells CASSLGGQGGDEQYF. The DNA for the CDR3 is TGTGCCAGCAGTTTAGGAGGACAGGGGGGTGACGAGCAGTACTTC.

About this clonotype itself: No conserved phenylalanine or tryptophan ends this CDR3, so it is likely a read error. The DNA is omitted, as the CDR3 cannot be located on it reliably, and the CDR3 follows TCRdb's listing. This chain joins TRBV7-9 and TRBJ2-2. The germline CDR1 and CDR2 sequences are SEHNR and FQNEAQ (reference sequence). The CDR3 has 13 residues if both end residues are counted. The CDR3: CASSLSAAGELYV.

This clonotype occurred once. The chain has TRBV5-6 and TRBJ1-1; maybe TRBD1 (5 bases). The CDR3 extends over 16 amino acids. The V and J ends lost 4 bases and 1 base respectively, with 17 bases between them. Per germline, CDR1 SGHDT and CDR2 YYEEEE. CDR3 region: CASSNRQNTSNTEAFF. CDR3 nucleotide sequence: TGTGCCAGCAGCAACCGACAGAACACATCGAACACTGAAGCTTTCTTT.